This TCR beta chain was recorded in a study of CD8+ T cells in alopecia areata. This clone was found many times. Other DNA sequences in the same sample also yield this CDR3. As to treatment: oral pan-JAK inhibitor, 5-10 mg twice daily. Germline CDR1 reads MGHDK; CDR2 reads SYGVNS. This CDR3 is built from 12 residues. The trim removed 6 bases at V and 4 bases at J, leaving 2 bases unmatched. Reverse transcription of extracted RNA yielded cDNA, which provided the sequencing template. TCRdb's copy holds only in-frame clones and misses some; the assay was immunoSEQ multiplex PCR. The sample records 150,000 to 200,000 clones, 58% being singletons.

This sequence was found in a human donor with alopecia areata. This chain links TRBV25-1 with TRBJ1-2; 7 positions match TRBD1. The sample consisted of CD8+ T cells sorted from blood, taken at week 24, from a patient treated with tofacitinib. Here the CDR3 reads CASRTGSYGYTF. CDR3 bases: TGTGCCAGCAGGACAGGGAGCTATGGCTACACCTTC.